These 16 T cell receptor beta chains originate from one sample sequenced in a study of blood T cells in healthy people across ages. A sample-barcoded 5' primer and a J-beta primer mix were used in a second PCR of roughly 6 to 11 cycles. MiXCR, run by TCRdb on the 5' RACE reads, gives a single entry per CDR3 protein. Among approximately 670,000 distinct CDR3 sequences, 40% to 45% were seen once, and the ten largest hold 25% to 35%. The sample consisted of blood. Receptors originate from a man at least 80 years old in good health.

This clonotype has just a few counts. This could be a read error, since a much larger clone is one nucleotide away. The chain couples TRBV4-3 to TRBJ2-5; possible D gene TRBD2, 7 bases. Germline values: CDR1 LGHNA, CDR2 YSLEER. There are 13 residues in the CDR3. V lost 3 bases and J lost 11, with 16 bases in between. The DNA of the CDR3 is TGCGCCAGCAGCCAGCGGGGGCGGAATGAGCAGTACTTC. Protein sequence: CASSQRGRNEQYF.

The chain links TRBV18 to TRBJ1-6; 9 nucleotides align to TRBD1. Trimming removed 0 bases from V and 9 bases from J; junction bases left unmatched: 6. Germline loops: CDR1 KGHSH, CDR2 LQKENI. This CDR3 is built from 16 residues. The CDR3 reads CASSPPTGGIGSPLHF. CDR3 DNA sequence: TGTGCCAGCTCACCACCGACAGGGGGTATCGGTTCACCCCTCCACTTT.

This clonotype was seen more than once but under ten times. The chain employs TRBV20-1 and TRBJ1-4, with TRBD1 as a possible D gene (5 bases). CDR1 and CDR2 (germline): DFQATT, SNEGSKA (reference sequence). CDR3 length: 14 amino acids. Trimming took off 0 bases at V and 5 bases at J, with 10 bases between the two ends. The CDR3 DNA is TGCAGTGCTAGAGATGGGACGGGGAATGAAAAACTGTTTTTT. It translates to CSARDGTGNEKLFF.

The J gene is TRBJ2-3, the V gene TRBV6-5, with D hard to call. Germline V gene sequence: CDR1 MNHEY, CDR2 SVGAGI. V was clipped by 4 bases and J by 6 bases, with 17 bases between them. CDR3 length: 15 amino acids. The CDR3 DNA follows: TGTGCCAGCAGTTGGAAGCCTTGGTTTTCGGATACGCAGTATTTT. Translated: CASSWKPWFSDTQYF.

The rearrangement uses TRBV24-1 and TRBJ2-2, with unresolved D. This CDR3 region has 13 residues. The V and J ends lost 5 bases and 4 bases respectively, with 7 bases between them. Germline-derived CDR1 and CDR2 are KGHDR and SFDVKD. CDR3 bases: TGTGCCACCAGTGCCGCCGGCACCGGGGAGCTGTTTTTT. Translation: CATSAAGTGELFF.

The chain carries TRBV14 and TRBJ2-1; 7 bases agree with TRBD2. This CDR3 spans 16 amino acids. The J segment lost 8 bases and the V segment lost 3 bases, leaving 13 bases of the junction unmatched. Germline V gene data show CDR1 as SGHDN and CDR2 as FVKESK. CDR3 nucleotides: TGTGCCAGCAGCCAGGGTCGCGGGAGAGGATTACATGAGCAGTTCTTC. Translating gives CASSQGRGRGLHEQFF.

The CDR3 coding sequence is TGTGCCAGCAGCGCGCATGATGGCTCTAATTCACCCCTCCACTTT. It encodes CASSAHDGSNSPLHF. The V call is TRBV11-2, the J call TRBJ1-6; D uncertain. Germline values: CDR1 SGHAT, CDR2 FQNNGV. V lost 5 bases and J 6 bases, leaving 14 bases between the germline ends. The CDR3 is 15 residues long.

The V and J genes are TRBV6-6 and TRBJ2-2; D not certain. This CDR3 has 15 residues. V dropped 7 bases and J dropped 6 bases, with 18 bases sitting between them. The V gene's germline CDR1 is MNHNY and CDR2 SVGAGI (reference sequence). Here the CDR3 DNA reads TGTGCCAGCATCAACACAGAGTATATCGCCGGGGAGCTGTTTTTT. This encodes CASINTEYIAGELFF.

Worth noting for this clonotype: This may stem from a read error, because a much larger clone lies one nucleotide away. The J gene is TRBJ2-1, the V gene TRBV10-3; unclear D gene. Per germline, CDR1 ENHRY and CDR2 SYGVKD. The CDR3 runs 14 residues. The CDR3 coding sequence is TGTGCCATCATGAGGACGGGCTCCTACAGTGAGCAGTTCTTC. This sequence encodes CAIMRTGSYSEQFF.

At least ten counts were recorded for this clonotype. This chain joins TRBV18 and TRBJ2-5; maybe TRBD2 (5 bases). From germline, CDR1 is KGHSH and CDR2 LQKENI. The V and J ends lost 1 base and 3 bases respectively, with 6 bases between them. CDR3 length: 13 residues. Written as DNA, the CDR3 is TGTGCCAGCTCACCACGGGGAGAAGAGACCCAGTACTTC. Encoded protein: CASSPRGEETQYF.

The rearrangement links TRBV10-1 to TRBJ1-1; D might be TRBD1 (5 bases). Germline lookup yields CDR1 WNHNN and CDR2 SYGVQD (reference sequence). V gave up 2 bases and J gave up 1 base, with 8 bases separating them. This CDR3 is 14 amino acids long. The CDR3 here is CASSETGGNTEAFF. The CDR3, as DNA: TGCGCCAGCAGTGAGACAGGAGGGAACACTGAAGCTTTCTTT.

About this clonotype: It may be a read error: a sequence one base away is much more abundant. The genes are TRBV5-5 and TRBJ2-7, with 7 bases fitting TRBD1. V shed 6 bases, J shed 7 bases, and the junction held 13 bases outside the gene matches. The germline CDR1 and CDR2 sequences are SGHKS and YYEKEE (reference sequence). CDR3 length equals 14 residues. The CDR3 DNA follows: TGTGCCAGCAACCCGACAGGGACATCAGCTGAGCAGTACTTC. The encoded protein is CASNPTGTSAEQYF.

The V gene is TRBV14, the J gene TRBJ1-2; 8 bases align to TRBD1. V was clipped by 3 bases and J by 3 bases; unmatched bases: 9. The CDR3 consists of 16 residues. Germline CDR1 is SGHDN and CDR2 is FVKESK. For the CDR3, the DNA is TGTGCCAGCAGCCAGAGGGGACAGGCTCGGTACTATGGCTACACCTTC. This translates into CASSQRGQARYYGYTF.

This clonotype has only a few counts. This chain joins TRBV12-3 or TRBV12-4 and TRBJ2-5, with D possibly matching TRBD1 (6 bases). The V end lost 1 base, the J end lost 5 bases, and 14 bases lay between the germline ends. The CDR3 is 15 amino acids. The CDR3 sequence: CASSLGVTRGETQYF. Here the CDR3 DNA reads TGTGCCAGCAGTTTAGGGGTAACTAGGGGGGAGACCCAGTACTTC.

The chain employs TRBV10-2 and TRBJ2-7; D unclear. This CDR3 has 15 amino acids. V was pared by 0 bases and J by 0 bases, with 9 bases between. The germline CDR1 and CDR2 sequences are WSHSY and SAAADI. For the CDR3, the DNA is TGCGCCAGCAGTGAGTCGCCCGGAAGCTCCTACGAGCAGTACTTC. Amino acid sequence: CASSESPGSSYEQYF.

This clonotype was observed at least ten times. The chain has TRBV6-2 or TRBV6-3 and TRBJ2-1; 7 bases align to TRBD2. The V segment lost 6 bases and the J segment 0 bases; nucleotides outside the gene matches: 23. Germline lookup yields CDR1 MNHEY and CDR2 SVGEGT. The CDR3 loop spans 21 amino acids. The chain's CDR3 is CASRITTGDRREYFSYNEQFF. The CDR3 DNA reads as TGTGCCAGCAGAATTACGACCGGGGATCGGCGGGAGTACTTCTCCTACAATGAGCAGTTCTTC.